Sequencing of this T cell receptor (beta chain) was carried out in a study of blood T cell repertoires in COVID-19. Whole-study context: Samples came from the United States, Italy and Spain, spanning acute and convalescent COVID-19.

The data were produced by immunoSEQ multiplex PCR, yet TCRdb's version contains in-frame clones alone and is incomplete. This repertoire shows under 60,000 clones, approximately 83% found once; its top ten account for 9.5% to 13%. The CDR3 length is 16 residues. CDR1 KGHSH and CDR2 LQKENI come from the germline V gene. V was pared by 1 base and J by 6 bases, with 8 bases of the junction left unmatched. This TCR came from a human donor in a cohort sampled during active COVID-19. The J gene is TRBJ1-5, the V gene TRBV18; TRBD1 aligns across 8 bases. Sequencing was performed on peripheral blood. CDR3 nucleotide sequence: TGTGCCAGCTCACCACTTGGAACAGGGGGACGTCAGCCCCAGCATTTT. Protein sequence: CASSPLGTGGRQPQHF.